The present T cell receptor (beta chain) was sequenced within a study of blood T cells in healthy people across ages. Germline V CDR1 and CDR2: SQVTM, ANQGSEA. V dropped 6 bases and J dropped 10 bases, with 16 bases sitting between them. The CDR3 is 12 residues long. A second PCR of 7 to 11 cycles used a sample-barcoded 5' primer and a J-beta primer mix. TCRdb re-analysed the 5' RACE reads in MiXCR, keeping a single row per CDR3 protein. The table shows 850,000 to 1,100,000 distinct CDR3 sequences, with more than 30% occurring only once. The sequence was obtained from a man younger than 35 in good health. This chain uses TRBV29-1 with TRBJ2-1; the D gene is possibly TRBD1 (5 bases). Source material: blood. The CDR3 is CSVPWGSYEQFF. CDR3 nucleotides: TGCAGCGTCCCTTGGGGCTCCTACGAGCAGTTCTTC.